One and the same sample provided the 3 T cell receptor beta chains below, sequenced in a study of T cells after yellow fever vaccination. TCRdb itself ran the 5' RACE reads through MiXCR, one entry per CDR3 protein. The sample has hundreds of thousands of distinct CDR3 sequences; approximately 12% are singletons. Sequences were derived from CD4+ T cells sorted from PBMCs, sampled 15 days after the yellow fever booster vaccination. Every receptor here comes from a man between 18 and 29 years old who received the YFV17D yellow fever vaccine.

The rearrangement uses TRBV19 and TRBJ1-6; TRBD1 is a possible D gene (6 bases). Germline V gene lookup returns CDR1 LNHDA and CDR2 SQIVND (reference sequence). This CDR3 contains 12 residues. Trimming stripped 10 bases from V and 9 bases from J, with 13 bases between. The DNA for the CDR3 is TGTGCCATCCCCTCAGGGGCTTCACCCCTCCACTTT. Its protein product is CAIPSGASPLHF.

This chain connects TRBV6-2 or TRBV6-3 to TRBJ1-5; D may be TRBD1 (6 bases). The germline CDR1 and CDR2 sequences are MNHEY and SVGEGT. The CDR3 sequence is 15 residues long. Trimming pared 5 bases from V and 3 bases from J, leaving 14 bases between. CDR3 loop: CASSTRTGNNQPQHF. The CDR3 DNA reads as TGTGCCAGCAGTACTCGAACAGGGAACAATCAGCCCCAGCATTTT.

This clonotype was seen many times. As DNA, the CDR3 is TGTGCCACCACGGGCGGGTCATCTAATGAAAAACTGTTTTTT. It encodes CATTGGSSNEKLFF. The chain combines TRBV15 with TRBJ1-4; D remains unclear. The CDR3 contains 14 residues. The germline CDR1 and CDR2 sequences are LNHNV and YYDKDF (reference sequence). Trimming left V 7 bases short and J 3 bases short, with 12 bases between.